The rows below give T cell receptor beta chains drawn from one sample of a study of a mutant IDH1 vaccine in newly diagnosed glioma. Sequenced by immunoSEQ multiplex PCR; TCRdb stores in-frame clones only, minus some. This sample has roughly 30,000 clones, with about nine tenths found just once. These receptors' targets are unknown. The sequenced sample was peripheral blood mononuclear cells (PBMCs), obtained from a glioma patient whose treatment included an IDH1 peptide vaccine. These receptors all come from a woman aged 40 to 55 with glioma. Some clones in this sample may be carry-over from other donors' samples. CDR3s include the opening cysteine and the closing phenylalanine or tryptophan. The D gene is left open where the match is weak. Part of the rows lack a size; the others show once, few, many or a class for expanded clones.

medium-sized	TRBD1	TRBV25-1	TRBJ2-7	TGTGCCAGCACGAATACTCCAGGGGGTTCCTCCTACGAGCAGTACTTC	CASTNTPGGSSYEQYF
.	TRBD1	TRBV5-1	TRBJ2-7	TGCGCCAGCAGCCTACAGGGGACCTACGAGCAGTACTTC	CASSLQGTYEQYF
.	TRBD2	TRBV4-1	TRBJ2-7	TGCGCCAGCAGCCAAAATCCTATAGCGGGAGATTTCTACGAGCAGTACTTC	CASSQNPIAGDFYEQYF
.	.	TRBV7-8	TRBJ1-5	TGTGCCAGCAGCCTGGACGGGGGCCAACAGATTTTTGGGCCCCAGCATTTT	CASSLDGGQQIFGPQHF
.	TRBD2	TRBV28	TRBJ2-2	TGTGCCAGCAGGCTCGGGACTAGCGGTTCCGGGGAGCTGTTTTTT	CASRLGTSGSGELFF
.	.	TRBV6-5	TRBJ2-2	TGTGCCAGCAGTTTCCTCCAAACAGGGCCCGGGGAGCTGTTTTTT	CASSFLQTGPGELFF
.	.	TRBV9	TRBJ2-1	TGTGCCAGCAGCGTAGGAAGCTACAATGAGCAGTTCTTC	CASSVGSYNEQFF
.	.	TRBV7-3	TRBJ2-3	TGTGCCAGCAGCCCCTTTAGCGGCACAGATACGCAGTATTTT	CASSPFSGTDTQYF
.	.	TRBV5-1	TRBJ2-3	TGCGCCAGCAGCCCGGTCGCTAGCACAGATACGCAGTATTTT	CASSPVASTDTQYF
.	TRBD1	TRBV5-5	TRBJ1-1	TGTGCCAGCAAGGGGGCTGCAGGGAACACTGAAGCTTTCTTT	CASKGAAGNTEAFF
.	.	TRBV5-4	TRBJ2-1	TGTGCCAGCAGCTTTACCGGGACACTCTACAATGAGCAGTTCTTC	CASSFTGTLYNEQFF
.	TRBD1	TRBV28	TRBJ2-5	TGTGCCAGCAGGGGACAGCTCCAAGAGACCCAGTACTTC	CASRGQLQETQYF
.	.	TRBV6-6	TRBJ1-3	TGTGCCAGCTCCACACAGACCTCTGGAAACACCATATATTTT	CASSTQTSGNTIYF
once	.	TRBV28	TRBJ2-3	TGTGCCAGCAGTTTACCGGCCGCCCTCACAGATACGCAGTATTTT	CASSLPAALTDTQYF
.	.	TRBV2	TRBJ2-1	TGTGCCAGCAGTGCTGGCAGAAGTAACAATGAGCAGTTCTTC	CASSAGRSNNEQFF
.	.	TRBV1	TRBJ1-6	TGCACCAGCAGCCGCGATGAGCCCGGGGGGGGGAATAATTCACCCCTCCACTTT	CTSSRDEPGGGNNSPLHF
once	.	TRBV19	TRBJ1-1	TGTGCCAGTAGTATTGGTCGAGAAGCTTTCTTT	CASSIGREAFF
.	.	TRBV7-2	TRBJ2-7	TGTGCCAGCAGCCCCACTGGTCAACGGACGTCCTACGAGCAGTACTTC	CASSPTGQRTSYEQYF
once	.	TRBV13	TRBJ1-4	TGTGCCAGCAGCCCTCCGGGAGGTCGTAATGAAAAACTGTTTTTT	CASSPPGGRNEKLFF
.	.	TRBV27	TRBJ1-1	TGTGCCAGCAGCTTGGTTGGGCAGACGAAGGAAGCTTTCTTT	CASSLVGQTKEAFF
.	.	TRBV6-6	TRBJ2-4	TGTGCCAGCAGTTACGTCGGGACCAAAAACATTCAGTACTTC	CASSYVGTKNIQYF
.	TRBD2	TRBV27	TRBJ2-4	TGTGCCAGCGGGAGCGGGATGGTCAGTACTAACATTCAGTACTTC	CASGSGMVSTNIQYF
.	.	TRBV7-2	TRBJ2-3	TGTGCCAGCAGCTTACAGGGCTATACAGATACGCAGTATTTT	CASSLQGYTDTQYF
once	.	TRBV6-4	TRBJ1-2	TGTGCCAGCGCTCCGTCGGGGCTTACGTTTGTCTATGGCTACACCTTC	CASAPSGLTFVYGYTF
.	.	TRBV28	TRBJ1-5	TGTGCCAGCAGTAGGGGAGATGGGGGCAATCAGCCCCAGCATTTT	CASSRGDGGNQPQHF
.	.	TRBV7-3	TRBJ1-1	TGTGCCAGCAGCCGGGCTTTGAACACTGAAGCTTTCTTT	CASSRALNTEAFF
once	.	TRBV7-8	TRBJ1-2	TGTGCCAGCAGCTATGACATCTATGGCTACACCTTC	CASSYDIYGYTF